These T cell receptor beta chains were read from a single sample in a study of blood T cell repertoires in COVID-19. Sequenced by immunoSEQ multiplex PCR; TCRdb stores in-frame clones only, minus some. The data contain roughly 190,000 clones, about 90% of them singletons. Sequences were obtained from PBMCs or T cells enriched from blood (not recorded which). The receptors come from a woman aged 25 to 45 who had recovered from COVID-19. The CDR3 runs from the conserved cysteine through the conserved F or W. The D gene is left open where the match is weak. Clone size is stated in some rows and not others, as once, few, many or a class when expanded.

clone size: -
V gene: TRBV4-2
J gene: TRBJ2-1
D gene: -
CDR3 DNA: TGTGCCAGCAGCCAACTCAGCTCCTACAATGAGCAGTTCTTC
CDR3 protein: CASSQLSSYNEQFF

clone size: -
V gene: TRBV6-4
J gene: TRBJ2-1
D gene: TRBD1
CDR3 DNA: TGTGCCAGCAGCCAAACAGGGGGCAATGAGCAGTTCTTC
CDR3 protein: CASSQTGGNEQFF

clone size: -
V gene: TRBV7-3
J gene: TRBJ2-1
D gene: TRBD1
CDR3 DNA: TGTGCCAGCAGCCACGCCGGGACAGGGAAGTACAATGAGCAGTTCTTC
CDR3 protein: CASSHAGTGKYNEQFF

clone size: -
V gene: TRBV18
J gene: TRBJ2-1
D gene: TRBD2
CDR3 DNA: TGTGCCAGCTCGGCACGGGGGGGCCCGGACAATGAGCAGTTCTTC
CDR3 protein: CASSARGGPDNEQFF

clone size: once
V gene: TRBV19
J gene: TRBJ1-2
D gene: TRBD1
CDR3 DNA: TGTGCCAGTAGTTCCCCGGGACAGGGGGCCTATGGCTACACCTTC
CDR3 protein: CASSSPGQGAYGYTF

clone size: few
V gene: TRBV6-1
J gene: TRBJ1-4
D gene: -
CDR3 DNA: TGTGCCAGCAGTGAAGCCAAGTGGGGAGGGGATGAAAAACTGTTTTTT
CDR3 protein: CASSEAKWGGDEKLFF

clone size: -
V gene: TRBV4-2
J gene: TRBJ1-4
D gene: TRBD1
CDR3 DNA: TGTGCCAGCAGCCCACTTGCCAGGGGGGTAACTAATGAAAAACTGTTTTTT
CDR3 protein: CASSPLARGVTNEKLFF

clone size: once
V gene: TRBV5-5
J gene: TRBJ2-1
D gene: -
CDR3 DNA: TGTGCCAGCAGCTTGGAGCCGCGGGTCAATGAGCAGTTCTTC
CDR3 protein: CASSLEPRVNEQFF

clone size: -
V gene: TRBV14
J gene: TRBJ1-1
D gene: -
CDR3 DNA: TGTGCCAGCAGCCAGATCATCAGCGGGTCGCCAATCAACACTGAAGCTTTCTTT
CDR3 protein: CASSQIISGSPINTEAFF

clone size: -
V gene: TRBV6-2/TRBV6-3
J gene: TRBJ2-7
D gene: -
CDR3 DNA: TGTGCCAGCAGCCTGGACAGACCGACCTCCTACGAGCAGTACTTC
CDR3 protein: CASSLDRPTSYEQYF

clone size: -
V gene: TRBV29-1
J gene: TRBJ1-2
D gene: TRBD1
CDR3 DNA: TGCAGCGTTGTCTCCGGGACAGCCTACACCTTC
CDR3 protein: CSVVSGTAYTF

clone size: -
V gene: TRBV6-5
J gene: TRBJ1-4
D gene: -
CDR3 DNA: TGTGCCAGCAAGGACAGAAATAATGAAAAACTGTTTTTT
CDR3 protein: CASKDRNNEKLFF

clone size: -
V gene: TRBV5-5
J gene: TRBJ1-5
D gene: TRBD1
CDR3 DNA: TGTGCCAGCAGCTTGGGAGGGGGCAGCAATCAGCCCCAGCATTTT
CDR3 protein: CASSLGGGSNQPQHF

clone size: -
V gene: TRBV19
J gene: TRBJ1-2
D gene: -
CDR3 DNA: TGTGCCAGTAGTCCTACCGAGGGGGTCGCTAACTATGGCTACACCTTC
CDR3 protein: CASSPTEGVANYGYTF

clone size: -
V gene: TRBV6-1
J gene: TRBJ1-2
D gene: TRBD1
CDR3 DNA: TGTGCCAGCAGTGAACGGGACAGACCTAACTATGGCTACACCTTC
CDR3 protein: CASSERDRPNYGYTF

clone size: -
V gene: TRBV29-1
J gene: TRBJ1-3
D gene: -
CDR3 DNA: TGCAGCGTTGCGGGGGGAGATGGAAACACCATATATTTT
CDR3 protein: CSVAGGDGNTIYF

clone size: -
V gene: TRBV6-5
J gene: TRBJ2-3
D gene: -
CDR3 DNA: TGTGCCAGCAGTTACGGGGCCCGCACAGATACGCAGTATTTT
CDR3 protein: CASSYGARTDTQYF

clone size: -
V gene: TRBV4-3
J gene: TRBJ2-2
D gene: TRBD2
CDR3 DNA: TGCGCCAGCAGCCAAGGTATTCTCCGGGAGGCGGAAGACACCGGGGAGCTGTTTTTT
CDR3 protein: CASSQGILREAEDTGELFF

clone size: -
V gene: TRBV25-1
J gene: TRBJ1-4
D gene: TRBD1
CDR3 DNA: TGTGCCAGCAGTGGGACAGGGGGAGGTGAAAAACTGTTTTTT
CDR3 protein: CASSGTGGGEKLFF

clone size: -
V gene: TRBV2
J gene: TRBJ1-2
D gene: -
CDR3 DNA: TGTGCCAGCAGTGAAGTGATAGACAGCGCCTATGGCTACACCTTC
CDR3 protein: CASSEVIDSAYGYTF

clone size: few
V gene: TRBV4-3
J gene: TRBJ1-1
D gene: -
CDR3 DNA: TGCGCCAGCAGCCAAGGAGGGATATATGAAGCTTTCTTT
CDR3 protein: CASSQGGIYEAFF

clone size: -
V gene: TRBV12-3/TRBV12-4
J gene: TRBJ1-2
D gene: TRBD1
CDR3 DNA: TGTGCCAGCAGTGGACAGGTTGCCTATGGCTACACCTTC
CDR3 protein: CASSGQVAYGYTF

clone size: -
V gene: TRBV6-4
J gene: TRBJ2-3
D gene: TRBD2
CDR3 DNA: TGTGCCAGCAGTGACTCGACGGGAGGGCCCGGAGATACGCAGTATTTT
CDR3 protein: CASSDSTGGPGDTQYF

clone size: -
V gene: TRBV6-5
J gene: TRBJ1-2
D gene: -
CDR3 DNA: TGTGCCAGCAGTTACTATGCGGGTGCTAACTATGGCTACACCTTC
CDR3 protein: CASSYYAGANYGYTF

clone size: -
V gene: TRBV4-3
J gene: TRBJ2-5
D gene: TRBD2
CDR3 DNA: TGCGCCAGCAGCCACGGACTAGCGGGGGACCAAGAGACCCAGTACTTC
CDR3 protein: CASSHGLAGDQETQYF

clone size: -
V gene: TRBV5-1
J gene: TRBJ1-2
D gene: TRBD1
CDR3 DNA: TGCGCCAGCAGCTTCCGGGACAGGGGGCTGGATGGCTACACCTTC
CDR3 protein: CASSFRDRGLDGYTF

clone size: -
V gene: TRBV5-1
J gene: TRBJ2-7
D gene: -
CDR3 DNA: TGCGCCAGCAGCCCCCCCAGGGATCACCCCTACGAGCAGTACTTC
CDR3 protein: CASSPPRDHPYEQYF

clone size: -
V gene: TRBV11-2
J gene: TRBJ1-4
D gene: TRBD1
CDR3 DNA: TGTGCCAGCAGCCCTAGGGACAGGTTTAATGAAAAACTGTTTTTT
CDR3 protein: CASSPRDRFNEKLFF

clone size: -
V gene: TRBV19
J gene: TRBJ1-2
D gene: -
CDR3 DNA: TGTGCCAGTAGTAAGGGGGAAAGGACCCTACTGCGAGATGGCTACACCTTC
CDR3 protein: CASSKGERTLLRDGYTF

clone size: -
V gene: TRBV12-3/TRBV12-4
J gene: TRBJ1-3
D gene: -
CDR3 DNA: TGTGCCAGCAGTTTACACAGGGCAGACACCATATATTTT
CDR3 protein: CASSLHRADTIYF

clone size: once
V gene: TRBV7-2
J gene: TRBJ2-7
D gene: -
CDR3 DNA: TGTGCCAGCAGCTTCCAACAGGGAACCTACGAGCAGTACTTC
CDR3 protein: CASSFQQGTYEQYF

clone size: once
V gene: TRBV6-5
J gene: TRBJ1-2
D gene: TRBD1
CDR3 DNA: TGTGCCAGCAGTTACGATCGACAGGGGTACGATGGCTACACCTTC
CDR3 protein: CASSYDRQGYDGYTF

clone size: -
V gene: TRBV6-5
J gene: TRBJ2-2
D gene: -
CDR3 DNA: TGTGCCACAGGTACCTCGAACACCGGGGAGCTGTTTTTT
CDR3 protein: CATGTSNTGELFF

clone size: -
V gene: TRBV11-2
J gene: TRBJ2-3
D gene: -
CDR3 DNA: TGTGCCAGCAGCTTACGGTTACGTAGGCAGTATTTT
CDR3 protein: CASSLRLRRQYF

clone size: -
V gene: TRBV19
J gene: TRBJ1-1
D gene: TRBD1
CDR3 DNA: TGTGCCAGTAGTTACCAGGGGGACACTGAAGCTTTCTTT
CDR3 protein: CASSYQGDTEAFF

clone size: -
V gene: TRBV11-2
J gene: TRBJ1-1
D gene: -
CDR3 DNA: TGTGCCAGCACCAGAATATCAATGAACACTGAAGCTTTCTTT
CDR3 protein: CASTRISMNTEAFF

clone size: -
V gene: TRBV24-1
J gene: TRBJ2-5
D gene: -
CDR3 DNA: TGTGCCACCAGCCCAGGGGCGGAGTACCAAGAGACCCAGTACTTC
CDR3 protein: CATSPGAEYQETQYF

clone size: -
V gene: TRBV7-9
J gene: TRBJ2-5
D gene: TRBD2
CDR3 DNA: TGTGCCAGCAGCTTAAGCGGGGGTGAGACCCAGTACTTC
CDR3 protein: CASSLSGGETQYF

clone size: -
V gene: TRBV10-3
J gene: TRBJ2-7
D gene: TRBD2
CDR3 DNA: TGTGCCATCAGTGAGACTAGCGGGAGATGGGAGTACTTC
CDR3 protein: CAISETSGRWEYF

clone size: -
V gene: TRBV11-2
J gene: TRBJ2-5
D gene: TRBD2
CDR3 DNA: TGTGCCAGCAGCCTCGGAGGTGGGGGGGGACAAGAGACCCAGTACTTC
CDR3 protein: CASSLGGGGGQETQYF

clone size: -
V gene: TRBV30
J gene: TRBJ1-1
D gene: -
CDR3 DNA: TGTGCCTGGAGTGGGGCGGCGCGAGGGACTGAAGCTTTCTTT
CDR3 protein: CAWSGAARGTEAFF

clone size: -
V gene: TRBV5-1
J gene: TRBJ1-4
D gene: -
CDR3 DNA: TGCGCCAGCAGCTTGGGCAGTAATGAAAAACTGTTTTTT
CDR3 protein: CASSLGSNEKLFF

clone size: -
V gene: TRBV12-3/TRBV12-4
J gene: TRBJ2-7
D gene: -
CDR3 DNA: TGTGCCAGCAGTTTATATACTCCCAACGAGCAGTACTTC
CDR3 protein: CASSLYTPNEQYF

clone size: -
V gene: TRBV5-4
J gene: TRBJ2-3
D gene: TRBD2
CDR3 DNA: TGTGCCAGCAGCTTGGGACTAGCGGGAGCAGATACGCAGTATTTT
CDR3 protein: CASSLGLAGADTQYF

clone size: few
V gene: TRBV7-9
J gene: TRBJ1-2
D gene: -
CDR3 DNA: TGTGCCAGTCGTCTGATGTCGGAGGGAGGCTACACCTTC
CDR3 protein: CASRLMSEGGYTF

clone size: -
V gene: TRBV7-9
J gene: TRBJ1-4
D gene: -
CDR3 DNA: TGTGCCAGCAGCTTAGGTACAGCCACAACTAATGAAAAACTGTTTTTT
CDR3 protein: CASSLGTATTNEKLFF

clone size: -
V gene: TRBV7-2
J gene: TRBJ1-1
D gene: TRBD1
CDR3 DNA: TGTGCCAGCAGCTCGAGACGGACAGGGGCGATGACTGAAGCTTTCTTT
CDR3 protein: CASSSRRTGAMTEAFF

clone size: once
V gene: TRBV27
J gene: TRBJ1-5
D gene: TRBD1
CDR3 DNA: TGTGCCAGCAGTTTTTTCGGGACAGGCTTGAATCAGCCCCAGCATTTT
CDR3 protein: CASSFFGTGLNQPQHF

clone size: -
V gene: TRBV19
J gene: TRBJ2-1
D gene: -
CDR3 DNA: TGTGCCAGTAGTATAGTCTCGGGGGACAATGAGCAGTTCTTC
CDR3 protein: CASSIVSGDNEQFF

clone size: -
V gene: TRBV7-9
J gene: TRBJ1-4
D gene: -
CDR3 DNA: TGTGCCAGCAGCTTTGGCAGGGGAAATGAAAAACTGTTTTTT
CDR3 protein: CASSFGRGNEKLFF

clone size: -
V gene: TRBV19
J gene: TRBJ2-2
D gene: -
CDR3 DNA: TGTGCCAGTAGTCCCCGGTCCCTAGCGTTTTACGGGGAGCTGTTTTTT
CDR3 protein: CASSPRSLAFYGELFF

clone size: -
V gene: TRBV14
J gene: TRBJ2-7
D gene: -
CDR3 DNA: TGTGCCAGCAGCGCCCGGTACGAGCAGTACTTC
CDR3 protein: CASSARYEQYF

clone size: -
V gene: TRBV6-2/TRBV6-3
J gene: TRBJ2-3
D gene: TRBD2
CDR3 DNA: TGTGCCAGCAGTTACCCACGACGTAGCGGGGGTTACACAGATACGCAGTATTTT
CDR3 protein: CASSYPRRSGGYTDTQYF

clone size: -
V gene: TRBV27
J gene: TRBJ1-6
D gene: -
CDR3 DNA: TGTGCCAGCACCCCGTCCCCGGATAATTCACCCCTCCACTTT
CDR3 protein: CASTPSPDNSPLHF

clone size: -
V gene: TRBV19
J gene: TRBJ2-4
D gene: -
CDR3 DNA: TGTGCCAGTAGTATTAGGCAGGGGCAGGGGTACGACATTCAGTACTTC
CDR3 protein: CASSIRQGQGYDIQYF

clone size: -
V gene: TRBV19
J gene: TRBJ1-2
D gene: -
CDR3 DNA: TGTGCCAGTTGGAGAAATGGCTACACCTTC
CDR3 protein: CASWRNGYTF

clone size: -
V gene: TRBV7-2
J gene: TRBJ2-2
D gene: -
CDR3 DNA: TGTGCCAGCAGCCCCCCCTCAGGGACCGGGGAGCTGTTTTTT
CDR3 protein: CASSPPSGTGELFF

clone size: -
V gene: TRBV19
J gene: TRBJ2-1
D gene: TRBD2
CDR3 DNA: TGTGCCAGTAGTATAGATCGGGGGGGTTTAGGAAATGAGCAGTTCTTC
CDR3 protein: CASSIDRGGLGNEQFF

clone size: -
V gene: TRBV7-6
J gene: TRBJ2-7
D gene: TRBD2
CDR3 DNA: TGTGCCAGCAGCTTGAGTAGCGGGGGCTACGAGCAGTACTTC
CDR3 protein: CASSLSSGGYEQYF